This T cell receptor (beta chain) was profiled in a study of blood T cell repertoires in COVID-19. For the study at large: T cells, B-cell-depleted T cells, or PBMCs provided the cDNA or gDNA that served as material.

The V end lost 2 bases, the J end lost 6 bases, and 11 bases lay between the germline ends. CDR3 length equals 14 residues. The germline V gene encodes CDR1 SGHTA and CDR2 FQGNSA. TCRdb's copy holds only in-frame clones and misses some; the assay was immunoSEQ multiplex PCR. The repertoire holds 330,000 or so clones, with around 90% as singletons. The source is a man aged 25-40 years with COVID-19, enrolled during active disease. Sequenced sample: peripheral blood. The genes are TRBV7-2 and TRBJ2-1, with D hard to call. CDR3 DNA: TGTGCCAGCAGCTTATCGTTTAGCCGCAATGAGCAGTTCTTC. Translated, it gives CASSLSFSRNEQFF. Complete variable domain (other parts from reference TRBV7-2 and TRBJ2-1): GAGVSQSPSNKVTEKGKDVELRCDPISGHTALYWYRQSLGQGLEFLIYFQGNSAPDKSGLPSDRFSAERTGGSVSTLTIQRTQQEDSAVYLCASSLSFSRNEQFFGPGTRLTVL.